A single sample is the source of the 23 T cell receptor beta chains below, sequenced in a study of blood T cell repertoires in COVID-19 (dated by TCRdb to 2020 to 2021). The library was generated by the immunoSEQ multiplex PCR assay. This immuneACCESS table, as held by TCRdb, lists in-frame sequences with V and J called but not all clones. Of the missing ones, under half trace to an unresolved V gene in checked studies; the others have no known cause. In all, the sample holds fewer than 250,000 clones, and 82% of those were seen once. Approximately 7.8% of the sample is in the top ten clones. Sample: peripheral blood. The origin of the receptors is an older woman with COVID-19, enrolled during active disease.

CDR3 coding DNA: TGTGCCAGCAGCCCCGCCGGAAGAGCGGGAGGGTACGAGCAGTACTTC. Protein product: CASSPAGRAGGYEQYF. This sequence joins TRBV9 and TRBJ2-7; TRBD2 matches 10 bases. The length of the CDR3 is 16 residues. The V gene end was trimmed by 4 bases and the J gene end by 4 bases; junction bases not matched to a gene: 11. Germline CDR1 reads SGDLS; CDR2 reads YYNGEE.

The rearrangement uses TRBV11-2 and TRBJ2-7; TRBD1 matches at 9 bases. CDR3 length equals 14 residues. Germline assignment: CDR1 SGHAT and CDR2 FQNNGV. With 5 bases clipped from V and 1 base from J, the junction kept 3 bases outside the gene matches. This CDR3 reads CASSDRGVSYEQYV. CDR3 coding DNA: TGTGCCAGCAGCGACAGGGGGGTATCCTACGAGCAGTACGTC.

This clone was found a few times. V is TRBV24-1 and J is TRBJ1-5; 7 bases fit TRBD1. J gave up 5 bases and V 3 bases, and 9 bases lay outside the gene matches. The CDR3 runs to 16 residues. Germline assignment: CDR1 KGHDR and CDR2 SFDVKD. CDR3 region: CATSDPRTGDHQPQHF. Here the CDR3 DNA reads TGTGCCACCAGTGATCCCCGGACAGGAGACCATCAGCCCCAGCATTTT.

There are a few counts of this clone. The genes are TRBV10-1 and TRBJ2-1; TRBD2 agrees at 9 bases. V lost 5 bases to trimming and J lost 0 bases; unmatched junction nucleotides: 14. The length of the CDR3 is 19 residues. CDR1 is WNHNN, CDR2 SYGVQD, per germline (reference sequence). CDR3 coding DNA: TGCGCCAGCAGTTGGGGGCTAGCGGGGAACCTGAGCTCCTACAATGAGCAGTTCTTC. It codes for CASSWGLAGNLSSYNEQFF.

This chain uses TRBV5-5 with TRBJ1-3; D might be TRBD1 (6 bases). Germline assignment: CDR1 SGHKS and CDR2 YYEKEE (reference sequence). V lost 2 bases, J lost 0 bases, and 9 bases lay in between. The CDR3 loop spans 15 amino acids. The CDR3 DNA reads TGTGCCAGCAGCTTCGGGACACTCTCTGGAAACACCATATATTTT. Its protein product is CASSFGTLSGNTIYF.

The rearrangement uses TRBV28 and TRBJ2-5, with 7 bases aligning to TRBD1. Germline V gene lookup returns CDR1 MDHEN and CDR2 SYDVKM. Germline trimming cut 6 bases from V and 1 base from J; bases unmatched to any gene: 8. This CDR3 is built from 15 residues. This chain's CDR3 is CASSRLTGTQETQYF. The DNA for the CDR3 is TGTGCCAGCAGCCGCCTGACAGGGACCCAAGAGACCCAGTACTTC.

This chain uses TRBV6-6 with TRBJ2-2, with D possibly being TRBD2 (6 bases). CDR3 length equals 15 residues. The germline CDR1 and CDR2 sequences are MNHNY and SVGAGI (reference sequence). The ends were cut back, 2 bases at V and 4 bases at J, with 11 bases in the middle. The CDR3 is CASSYARGSTGELFF. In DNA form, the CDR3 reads TGTGCCAGCAGTTACGCCCGGGGGAGCACCGGGGAGCTGTTTTTT.

The CDR3 DNA reads as TGTGCCAGCAGTTACGTGGCCGTTGGGGGGGCTCAGCCCCAGCATTTT. It encodes CASSYVAVGGAQPQHF. The chain recombines TRBV6-2 or TRBV6-3 with TRBJ1-5, with a possible D match to TRBD1 (6 bases). Germline V gene lookup returns CDR1 MNHEY and CDR2 SVGEGT. Trimming cost V 2 bases and J 6 bases, with 17 bases left between them. The CDR3 has 16 amino acids.

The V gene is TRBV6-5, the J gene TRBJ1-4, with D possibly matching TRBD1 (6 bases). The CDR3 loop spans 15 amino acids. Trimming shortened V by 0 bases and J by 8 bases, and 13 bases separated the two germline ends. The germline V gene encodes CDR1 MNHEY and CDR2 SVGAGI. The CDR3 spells CASSYSGGRDEKLFF. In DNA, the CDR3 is TGTGCCAGCAGTTACTCGGGGGGGCGAGACGAAAAACTGTTTTTT.

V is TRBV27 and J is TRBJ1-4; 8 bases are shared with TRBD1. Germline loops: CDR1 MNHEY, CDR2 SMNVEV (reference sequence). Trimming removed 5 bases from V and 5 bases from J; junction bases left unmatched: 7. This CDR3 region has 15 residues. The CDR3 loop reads CASSTQGAGNEKLFF. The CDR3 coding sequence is TGTGCCAGCAGTACTCAGGGGGCGGGGAATGAAAAACTGTTTTTT.

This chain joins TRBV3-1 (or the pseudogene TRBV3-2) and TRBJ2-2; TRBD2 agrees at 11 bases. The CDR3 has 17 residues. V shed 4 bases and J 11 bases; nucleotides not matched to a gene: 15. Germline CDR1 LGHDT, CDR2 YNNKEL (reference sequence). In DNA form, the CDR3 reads TGTGCCAGCAGCCTGGCTGTTGGTATAGCGGGGGGGCAAGAGCTGTTTTTT. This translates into CASSLAVGIAGGQELFF.

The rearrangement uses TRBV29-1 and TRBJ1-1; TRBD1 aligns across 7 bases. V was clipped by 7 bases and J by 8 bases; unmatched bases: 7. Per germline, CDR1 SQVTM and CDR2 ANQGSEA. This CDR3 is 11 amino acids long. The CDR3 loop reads CSAIRTGEAFF. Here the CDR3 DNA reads TGCAGCGCGATAAGGACAGGAGAAGCTTTCTTT.

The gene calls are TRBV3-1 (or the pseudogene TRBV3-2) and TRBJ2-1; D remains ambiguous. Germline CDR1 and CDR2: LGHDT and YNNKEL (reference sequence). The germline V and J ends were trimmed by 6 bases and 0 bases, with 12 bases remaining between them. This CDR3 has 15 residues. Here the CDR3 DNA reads TGTGCCAGCAGTCTAGGTCCAAGCTCCTACAATGAGCAGTTCTTC. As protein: CASSLGPSSYNEQFF.

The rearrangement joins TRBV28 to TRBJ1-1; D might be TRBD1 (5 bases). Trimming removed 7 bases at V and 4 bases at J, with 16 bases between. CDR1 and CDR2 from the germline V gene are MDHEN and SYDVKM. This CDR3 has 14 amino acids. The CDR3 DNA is TGTGCCAGCATTGAGTGGGGAAGGGGCACTGAAGCTTTCTTT. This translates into CASIEWGRGTEAFF.

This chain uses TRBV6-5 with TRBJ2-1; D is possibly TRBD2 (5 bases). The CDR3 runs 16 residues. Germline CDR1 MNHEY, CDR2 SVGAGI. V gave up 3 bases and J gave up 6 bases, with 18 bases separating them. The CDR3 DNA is TGTGCCAGCAGTTATCCCAGCGGCCCCCCGGGCAATGAGCAGTTCTTC. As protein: CASSYPSGPPGNEQFF.

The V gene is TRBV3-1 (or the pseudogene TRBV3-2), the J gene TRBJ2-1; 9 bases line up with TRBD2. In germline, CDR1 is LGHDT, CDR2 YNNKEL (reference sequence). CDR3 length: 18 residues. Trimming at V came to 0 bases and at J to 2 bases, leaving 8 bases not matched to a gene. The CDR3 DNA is TGTGCCAGCAGCCAAGATGGTTTGGCTAGCGGGGCCTACAATGAGCAGTTCTTC. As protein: CASSQDGLASGAYNEQFF.

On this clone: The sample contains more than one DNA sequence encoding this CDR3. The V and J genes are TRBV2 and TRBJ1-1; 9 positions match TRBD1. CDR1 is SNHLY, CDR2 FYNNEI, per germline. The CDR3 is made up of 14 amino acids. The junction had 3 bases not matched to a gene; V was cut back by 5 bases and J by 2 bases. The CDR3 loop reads CASSKGQGNTEAFF. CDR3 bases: TGTGCCAGCAGTAAGGGACAGGGAAACACTGAAGCTTTCTTT.

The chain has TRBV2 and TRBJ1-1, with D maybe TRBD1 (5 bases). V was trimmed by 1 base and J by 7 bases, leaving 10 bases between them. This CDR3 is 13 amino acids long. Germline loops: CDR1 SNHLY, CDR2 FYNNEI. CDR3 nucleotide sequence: TGTGCCAGCAGTGAAGTGGGACTAAATGAAGCTTTCTTT. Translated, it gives CASSEVGLNEAFF.

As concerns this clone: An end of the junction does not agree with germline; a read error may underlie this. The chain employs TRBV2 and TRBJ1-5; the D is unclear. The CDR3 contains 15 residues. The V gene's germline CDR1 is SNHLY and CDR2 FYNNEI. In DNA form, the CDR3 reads TGTGCCAGCAGTAAAGCCCGGGATAGCAATCAGCCCCAGCATTTT. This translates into CASSKARDSNQPQHF.

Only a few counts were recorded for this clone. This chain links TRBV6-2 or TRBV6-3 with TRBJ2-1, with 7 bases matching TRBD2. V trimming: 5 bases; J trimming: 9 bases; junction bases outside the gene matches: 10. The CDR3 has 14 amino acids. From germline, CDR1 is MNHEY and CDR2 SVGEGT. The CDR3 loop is CASSGTIGGREQFF. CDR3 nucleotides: TGTGCCAGCAGTGGGACTATAGGTGGGCGTGAGCAGTTCTTC.

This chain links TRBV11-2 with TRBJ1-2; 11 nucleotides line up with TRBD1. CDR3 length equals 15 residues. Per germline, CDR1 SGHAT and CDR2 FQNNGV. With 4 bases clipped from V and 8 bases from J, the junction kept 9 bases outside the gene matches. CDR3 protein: CASSSQDRGLGGYTF. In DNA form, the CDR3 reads TGTGCCAGCAGCTCCCAGGACAGGGGGCTAGGAGGCTACACCTTC.

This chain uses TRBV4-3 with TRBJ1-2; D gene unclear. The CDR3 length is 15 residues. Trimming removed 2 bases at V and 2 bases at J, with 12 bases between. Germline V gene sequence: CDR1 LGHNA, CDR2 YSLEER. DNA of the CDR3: TGCGCCAGCAGCCAAATTAGTCCACCCAACTATGGCTACACCTTC. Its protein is CASSQISPPNYGYTF.

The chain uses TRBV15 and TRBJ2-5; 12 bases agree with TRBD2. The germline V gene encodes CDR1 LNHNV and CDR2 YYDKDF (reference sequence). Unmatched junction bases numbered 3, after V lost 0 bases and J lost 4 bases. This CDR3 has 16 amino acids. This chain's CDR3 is CATSRDQGLAGETQYF. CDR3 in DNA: TGTGCCACCAGCAGAGATCAGGGACTAGCGGGAGAGACCCAGTACTTC.